The rows below give T cell receptor beta chains drawn from one sample of a study of molecular identifiers for immune sequencing clone quantification. A single record per CDR3 protein comes from TCRdb applying MiXCR to the PCR reads. The repertoire holds a few hundred thousand distinct CDR3 sequences, with roughly a quarter as singletons. Specimen: naive CD8+ T cells from blood, with Jurkat cell RNA spiked in. The source of these receptors is a human donor in good health. Some libraries in this study had Jurkat cell RNA spiked in. CDR3s include the opening cysteine and the closing phenylalanine or tryptophan. Only some rows state a clone size, as once, few, many or a class for expanded clones.

TRBJ2-1,few,TRBV24-1,CATSERGWGGQQPQSSYNEQFF
TRBJ2-7,many,TRBV7-6,CASSFSIGVAGFAEQYF
TRBJ1-3,NA,TRBV4-3,CASSQEPRGLGNTISF
TRBJ2-1,NA,TRBV11-3,CASSLATGGGYDSEQFF
TRBJ2-7,NA,TRBV27,CASQPDRASYEQYF
TRBJ1-1,few,TRBV27,CASSPQTGNTEAFF
TRBJ2-1,few,TRBV7-9,CASRSPGTSGEAAYEQFF
TRBJ2-2,few,TRBV7-6,CASSLGPGMGTGELFF
TRBJ1-1,few,TRBV20-1,CSAPPSDSTEAFF
TRBJ2-3,many,TRBV12-3/TRBV12-4,CASSTPAASQYF
TRBJ2-3,few,TRBV7-9,CASSTIRGGSTDTQYF
TRBJ1-5,many,TRBV4-1,CASSPGTGDQPQHF
TRBJ2-7,many,TRBV2,CASSTTGLAYEQYF
TRBJ1-2,many,TRBV2,CASVADYLLNYGYTF
TRBJ2-5,many,TRBV18,CASSLSRDGEEETQYF